The T cell receptor beta chain described here comes from a study of T cell changes during pregnancy in multiple sclerosis. TCRdb's table, derived via immunoSEQ multiplex PCR, lists solely in-frame clones and lacks some. The data show tens of thousands of clones, around 90% seen once. The germline V gene has CDR1 MNHEY and CDR2 SVGAGI. Unmatched junction bases numbered 3, after V lost 8 bases and J lost 8 bases. This CDR3 comprises 11 residues. The rearrangement uses TRBV6-5 and TRBJ2-5; 9 nucleotides line up with TRBD1. This receptor was taken from a female donor in good health, enrolled as a control in a pregnancy study. The specimen was CD4+ T cells from peripheral blood mononuclear cells, collected after pregnancy. CDR3 sequence: CASWTGETQYF. The CDR3 DNA reads as TGTGCCAGCTGGACAGGGGAAACCCAGTACTTC.